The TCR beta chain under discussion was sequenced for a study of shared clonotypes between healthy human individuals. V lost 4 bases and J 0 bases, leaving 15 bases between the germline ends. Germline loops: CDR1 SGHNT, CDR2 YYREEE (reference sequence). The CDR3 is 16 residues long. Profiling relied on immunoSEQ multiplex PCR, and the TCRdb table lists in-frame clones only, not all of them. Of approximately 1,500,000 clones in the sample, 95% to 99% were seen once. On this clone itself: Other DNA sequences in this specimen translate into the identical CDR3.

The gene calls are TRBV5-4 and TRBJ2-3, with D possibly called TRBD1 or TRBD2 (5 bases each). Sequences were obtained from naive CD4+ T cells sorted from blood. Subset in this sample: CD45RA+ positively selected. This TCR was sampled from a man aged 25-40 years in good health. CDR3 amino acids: CASSPGRAGSTDTQYF. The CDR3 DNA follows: TGTGCCAGCAGCCCGGGGAGAGCAGGGAGCACAGATACGCAGTATTTT.